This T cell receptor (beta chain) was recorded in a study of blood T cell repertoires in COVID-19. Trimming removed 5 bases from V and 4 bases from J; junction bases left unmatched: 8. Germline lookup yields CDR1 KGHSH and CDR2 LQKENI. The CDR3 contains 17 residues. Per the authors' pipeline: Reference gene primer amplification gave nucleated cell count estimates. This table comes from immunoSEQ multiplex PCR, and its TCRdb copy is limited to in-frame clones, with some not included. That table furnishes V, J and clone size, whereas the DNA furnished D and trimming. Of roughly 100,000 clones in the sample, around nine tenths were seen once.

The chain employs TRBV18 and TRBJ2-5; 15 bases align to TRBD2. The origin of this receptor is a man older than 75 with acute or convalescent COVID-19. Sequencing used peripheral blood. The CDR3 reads CASSTRTSGGAGETQYF. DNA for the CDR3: TGTGCCAGCTCAACCCGGACTAGCGGGGGGGCAGGAGAGACCCAGTACTTC.